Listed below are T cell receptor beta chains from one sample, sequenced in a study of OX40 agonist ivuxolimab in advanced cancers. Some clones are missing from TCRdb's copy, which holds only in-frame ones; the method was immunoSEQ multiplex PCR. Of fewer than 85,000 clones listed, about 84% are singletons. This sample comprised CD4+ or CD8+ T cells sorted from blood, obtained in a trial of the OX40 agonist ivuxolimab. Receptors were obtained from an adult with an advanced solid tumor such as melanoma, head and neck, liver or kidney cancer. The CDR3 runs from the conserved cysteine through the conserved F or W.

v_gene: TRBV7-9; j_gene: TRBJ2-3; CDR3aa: CASSMTGTSTDTQYF
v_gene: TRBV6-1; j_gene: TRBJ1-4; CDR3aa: CASSEQRGSPPFF
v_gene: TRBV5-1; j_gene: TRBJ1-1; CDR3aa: CASNPATGTPEAFF
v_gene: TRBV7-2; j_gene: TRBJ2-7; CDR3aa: CASSLALNSYEQYF
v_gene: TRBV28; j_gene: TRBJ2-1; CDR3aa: CASSPTGAELEQFF
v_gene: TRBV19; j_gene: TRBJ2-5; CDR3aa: CASSTGLAGETQYF
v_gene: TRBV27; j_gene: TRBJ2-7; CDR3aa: CASRGLAGGYEQYF
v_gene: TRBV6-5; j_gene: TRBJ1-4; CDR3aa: CASSYGRGNEKLFF
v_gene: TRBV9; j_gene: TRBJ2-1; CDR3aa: CASRPSGRGNNEQFF
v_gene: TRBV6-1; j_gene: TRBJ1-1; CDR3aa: CASTASVNTEAFF
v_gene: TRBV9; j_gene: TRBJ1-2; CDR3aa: CASSVEPRKNYGYTF
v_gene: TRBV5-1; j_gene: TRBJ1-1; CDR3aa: CASSLGQLRIMNTEAFF
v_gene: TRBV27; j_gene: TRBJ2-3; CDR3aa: CASSLYPRTDTQYF
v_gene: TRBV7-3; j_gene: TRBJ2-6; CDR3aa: CASSLKVGGSSGANVLTF
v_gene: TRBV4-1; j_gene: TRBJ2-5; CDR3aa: CASSQDRHRQETQYF
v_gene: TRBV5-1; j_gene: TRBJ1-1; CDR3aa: CASSLDLRAGAFF
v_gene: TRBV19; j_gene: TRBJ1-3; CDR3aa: CASSPDRRSGNTIYF
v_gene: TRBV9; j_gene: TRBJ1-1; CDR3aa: CASSVGGQQNTEAFF
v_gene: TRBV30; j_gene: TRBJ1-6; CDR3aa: CAWSVLDSNSPLHF
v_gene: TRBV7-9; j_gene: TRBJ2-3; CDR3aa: CASSLEGGRALTDTQYF
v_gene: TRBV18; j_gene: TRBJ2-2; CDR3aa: CASSLSQGRSTGELFF
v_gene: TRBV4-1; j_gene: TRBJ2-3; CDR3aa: CASSQDLQRVSTDTQYF
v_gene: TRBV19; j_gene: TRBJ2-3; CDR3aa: CASRYRGTGFTDTQYF
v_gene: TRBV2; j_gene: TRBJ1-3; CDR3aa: CASRDGTAVGNTIYF
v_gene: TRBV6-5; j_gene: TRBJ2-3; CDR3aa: CASSFSGPSTDTQYF
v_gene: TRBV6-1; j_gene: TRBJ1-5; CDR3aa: CASSEVAHQPQHF
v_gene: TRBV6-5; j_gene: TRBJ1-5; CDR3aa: CASSYSGRDQPQHF
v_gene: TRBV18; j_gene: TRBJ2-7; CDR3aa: CASSRPGTGPYEQYF
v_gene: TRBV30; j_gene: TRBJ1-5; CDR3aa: CAFRLGTAGNQPQHF
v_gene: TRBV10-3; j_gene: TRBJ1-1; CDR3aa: CAITLGQNTEAFF
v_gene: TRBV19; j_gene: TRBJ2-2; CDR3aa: CASSIEGRGGELFF
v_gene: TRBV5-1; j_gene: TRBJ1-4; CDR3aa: CASSLDGTSNEKLFF
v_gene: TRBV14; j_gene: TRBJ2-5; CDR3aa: CASSRLGRETQYF
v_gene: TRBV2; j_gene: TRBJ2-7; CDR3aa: CASSETQGWEQYF
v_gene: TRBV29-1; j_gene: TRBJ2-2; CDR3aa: CSVRIGWGTGELFF
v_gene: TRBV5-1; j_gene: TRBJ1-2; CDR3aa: CASSPPNRDPNYGYTF
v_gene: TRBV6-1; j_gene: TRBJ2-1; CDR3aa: CASSGTGGQRLYNEQFF
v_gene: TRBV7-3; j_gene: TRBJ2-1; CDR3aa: CASSPTTGGVEQFF
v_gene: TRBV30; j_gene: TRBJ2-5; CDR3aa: CAWGRAGRIKTQYF
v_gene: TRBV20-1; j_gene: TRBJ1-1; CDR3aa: CSARELEAFF
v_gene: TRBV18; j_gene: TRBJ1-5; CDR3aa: CASSGGNSNQPQHF
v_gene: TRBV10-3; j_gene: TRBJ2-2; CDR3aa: CAISSTGAGELFF
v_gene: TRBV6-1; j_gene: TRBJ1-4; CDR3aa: CASSPGIRDGEKLFF
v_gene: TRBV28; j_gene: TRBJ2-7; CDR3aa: CASSSGQGYEQYF